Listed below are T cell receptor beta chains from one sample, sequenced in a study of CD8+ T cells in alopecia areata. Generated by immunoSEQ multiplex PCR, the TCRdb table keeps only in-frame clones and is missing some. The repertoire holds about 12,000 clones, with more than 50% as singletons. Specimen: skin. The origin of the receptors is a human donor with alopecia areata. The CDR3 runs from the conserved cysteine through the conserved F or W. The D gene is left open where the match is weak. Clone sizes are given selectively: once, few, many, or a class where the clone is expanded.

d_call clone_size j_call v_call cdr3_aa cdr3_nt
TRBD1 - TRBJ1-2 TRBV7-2 CASSLARGDNYGYTF TGTGCCAGCAGCTTAGCCAGGGGGGATAACTATGGCTACACCTTC
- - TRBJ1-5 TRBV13 CASSKWGSNQPQHF TGTGCCAGCTCCAAGTGGGGTAGCAATCAGCCCCAGCATTTT
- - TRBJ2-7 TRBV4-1 CASSPEHITYEQYF TGCGCCAGCAGCCCAGAACATATCACCTACGAGCAGTACTTC
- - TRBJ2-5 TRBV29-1 CSAPDLEETQYF TGCAGCGCCCCCGACCTGGAGGAGACCCAGTACTTC
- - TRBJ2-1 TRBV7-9 CASSLDGAAYNEQFF TGTGCCAGCAGCTTAGACGGGGCTGCTTACAATGAGCAGTTCTTC
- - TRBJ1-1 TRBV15 CATSLGHSNTEAFF TGTGCCACCAGCCTGGGACATTCGAACACTGAAGCTTTCTTT
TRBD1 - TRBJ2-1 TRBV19 CASSIDSGGRTYNEQFF TGTGCCAGTAGTATAGATTCAGGGGGCCGAACCTACAATGAGCAGTTCTTC
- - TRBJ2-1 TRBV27 CASSIQGYNEQFF TGTGCCAGCAGCATCCAGGGCTACAATGAGCAGTTCTTC
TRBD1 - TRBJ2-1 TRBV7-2 CASSPGQGADSEQFF TGTGCCAGCAGCCCCGGACAGGGGGCAGATAGTGAGCAGTTCTTC
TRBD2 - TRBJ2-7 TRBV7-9 CASSLGTSGITYEQYF TGTGCCAGCAGCTTGGGGACTAGCGGGATCACCTACGAGCAGTACTTC
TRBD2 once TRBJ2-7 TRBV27 CASSARTSGRMYEQYF TGTGCCAGCAGTGCCCGCACTAGCGGGAGGATGTACGAGCAGTACTTC
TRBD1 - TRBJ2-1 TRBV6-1 CAIKPGQGYNEQFF TGTGCCATTAAGCCGGGACAGGGCTACAATGAGCAGTTCTTC
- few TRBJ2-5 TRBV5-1 CASSKLIGTVEETQYF TGCGCCAGCAGTAAGCTAATTGGGACGGTAGAAGAGACCCAGTACTTC
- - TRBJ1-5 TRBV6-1 CASSEGVHQPQHF TGTGCCAGCAGTGAGGGGGTTCATCAGCCCCAGCATTTT
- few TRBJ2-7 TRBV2 CASSGGSYEQYF TGTGCCAGCAGCGGGGGCTCCTACGAGCAGTACTTC
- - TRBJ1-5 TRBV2 CASSRTDSNQPQHF TGTGCCAGCAGCAGGACAGATAGCAATCAGCCCCAGCATTTT
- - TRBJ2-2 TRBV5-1 CASSLDSTAGELFF TGCGCCAGCAGCTTGGACTCCACGGCCGGGGAGCTGTTTTTT
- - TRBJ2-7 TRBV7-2 CASSLSRGPFYEQYF TGTGCCAGCAGCTTAAGCCGGGGTCCTTTCTACGAGCAGTACTTC
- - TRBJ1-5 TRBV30 CAFAQGGDQPQHF TGTGCCTTCGCCCAGGGTGGAGATCAGCCCCAGCATTTT
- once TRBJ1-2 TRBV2 CASEIQGGYTF TGTGCCAGCGAGATACAGGGAGGCTACACCTTC
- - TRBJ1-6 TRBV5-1 CASSLSRGSNSPLHF TGCGCCAGCAGCTTGAGCCGGGGGTCCAATTCACCCCTCCACTTT
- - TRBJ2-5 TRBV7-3 CASSFGPLTRDGETQYF TGTGCCAGCAGCTTCGGTCCACTCACCCGGGACGGAGAGACCCAGTACTTC
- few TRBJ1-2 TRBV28 CASTSGYTVFGYTF TGTGCCAGCACCTCGGGATACACTGTCTTTGGCTACACCTTC
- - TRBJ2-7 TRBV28 CASKQGGYYEQYF TGTGCCAGCAAACAGGGAGGCTACTACGAGCAGTACTTC
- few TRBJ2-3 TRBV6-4 CASSESTASADTQYF TGTGCCAGCAGTGAGTCGACCGCCAGCGCAGATACGCAGTATTTT
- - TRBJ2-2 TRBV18 CASSLDRRSGELFF TGTGCCAGCTCACTCGACAGGCGGTCCGGGGAGCTGTTTTTT
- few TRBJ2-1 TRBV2 CASGGPFF TGTGCCAGCGGGGGTCCGTTCTTC
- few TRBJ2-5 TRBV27 CASSPIRLDRQETQYF TGTGCCAGCAGCCCGATAAGACTAGATCGTCAAGAGACCCAGTACTTC
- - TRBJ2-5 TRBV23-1 CASTPPRGGETQYF TGCGCCAGCACTCCTCCTAGGGGGGGGGAGACCCAGTACTTC
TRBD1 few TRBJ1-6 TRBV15 CATVRPEGQVESPLHF TGTGCCACCGTTCGGCCGGAGGGACAGGTTGAATCACCCCTCCACTTT
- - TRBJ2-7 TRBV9 CASSVGTRGWEQYF TGTGCCAGCAGCGTCGGGACACGGGGCTGGGAGCAGTACTTC
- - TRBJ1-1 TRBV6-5 CASSFHRDTEAFF TGTGCCAGCAGTTTTCACCGGGACACTGAAGCTTTCTTT
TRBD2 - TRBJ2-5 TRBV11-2 CASSFSIAGETQYF TGTGCCAGCAGCTTCTCTATAGCGGGGGAGACCCAGTACTTC
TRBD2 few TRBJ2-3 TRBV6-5 CASSAGESSGQYF TGTGCCAGCAGTGCGGGGGAGAGCTCTGGGCAGTATTTT
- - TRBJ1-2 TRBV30 CAWGLAGNYGYTF TGTGCCTGGGGTCTGGCAGGGAACTATGGCTACACCTTC
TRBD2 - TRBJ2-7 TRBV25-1 CASSDGTSSYEQYF TGTGCCAGCAGTGATGGGACTAGCTCCTACGAGCAGTACTTC
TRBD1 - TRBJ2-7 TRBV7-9 CASSDVGTGRHEQYF TGTGCCAGCTCCGATGTGGGGACAGGGAGACACGAGCAGTACTTC
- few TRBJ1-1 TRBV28 CASPPASGYTEAFF TGTGCCAGCCCTCCAGCGTCCGGGTACACTGAAGCTTTCTTT
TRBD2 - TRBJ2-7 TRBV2 CASNGRAPYYEQYF TGTGCCAGCAACGGGAGGGCCCCCTACTACGAGCAGTACTTC
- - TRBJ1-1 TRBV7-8 CASSTRRDMNTEAFF TGTGCCAGCAGCACCCGCCGGGACATGAACACTGAAGCTTTCTTT
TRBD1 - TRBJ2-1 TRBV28 CASSLDPPQGAYNEQFF TGTGCCAGCAGTTTAGACCCCCCCCAGGGGGCTTACAATGAGCAGTTCTTC
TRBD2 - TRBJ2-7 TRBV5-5 CASSQDLASGSYEQYF TGCGCCAGCAGCCAAGATCTGGCTAGCGGGAGCTACGAGCAGTACTTC
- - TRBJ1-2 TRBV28 CASSFGINYGYTF TGTGCCAGCAGTTTCGGAATTAACTATGGCTACACCTTC
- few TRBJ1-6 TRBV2 CASSAVFGPGQGNSPLHF TGTGCCAGCAGTGCTGTTTTCGGACCAGGCCAAGGCAATTCACCCCTCCACTTT
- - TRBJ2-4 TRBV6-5 CASRLRDLNIQYF TGTGCCAGCAGACTGCGGGACCTCAACATTCAGTACTTC
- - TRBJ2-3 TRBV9 CASSVGDTQYF TGTGCCAGCAGCGTGGGGGATACGCAGTATTTT
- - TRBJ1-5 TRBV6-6 CASSYSSSGVQPQHF TGTGCCAGCAGTTACTCGAGCTCGGGGGTTCAGCCCCAGCATTTT
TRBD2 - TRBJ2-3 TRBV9 CASTREGLKDTQYF TGTGCCAGCACCCGGGAGGGCCTAAAGGATACGCAGTATTTT
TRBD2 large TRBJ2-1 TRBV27 CASSLVLAGRGADEQFF TGTGCCAGCAGTTTAGTCCTAGCGGGAAGGGGGGCCGATGAGCAGTTCTTC
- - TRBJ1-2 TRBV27 CASRPDGSLYGYTF TGTGCCAGCAGGCCGGACGGTTCTCTCTATGGCTACACCTTC
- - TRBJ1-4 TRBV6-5 CASSWYGGSNEKLFF TGTGCCAGCAGTTGGTACGGCGGCAGCAATGAAAAACTGTTTTTT
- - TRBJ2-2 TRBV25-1 CASNTGFANGELFF TGTGCCAGCAACACAGGGTTCGCGAACGGGGAGCTGTTTTTT
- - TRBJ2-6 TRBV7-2 CASSLGQHSGANVLTF TGTGCCAGCAGCTTAGGGCAGCACTCTGGGGCCAACGTCCTGACTTTC
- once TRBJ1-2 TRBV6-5 CASSYGAELYGYTF TGTGCCAGCAGTTACGGGGCGGAGCTCTATGGCTACACCTTC